A selection of T cell receptor beta chains follows, all from one sample in a study of cytomegalovirus exposure and HLA in healthy donors. Measured with immunoSEQ multiplex PCR; TCRdb has only the in-frame clones, and not every one. This sample has more than 130,000 clones, with about 82% found just once. The sequenced material came from PBMCs. All receptors derive from a man aged 25 to 40 in good health and CMV-seronegative. The CDR3 runs from the conserved cysteine through the conserved F or W. The D gene is left open where the match is weak. Size is omitted from some rows. Given values are once, few, many or a class for expanded clones.

>.|TRBV7-8|TRBD1|TRBJ1-1
TGTGCCAGCAGCTTTTACAGGGGGGCAAATGAAGCTTTCTTT
CASSFYRGANEAFF
>.|TRBV6-6|TRBD1|TRBJ1-5
TGTGCCAGCAGTTTTAGGACAGGGCCCCAGCCCCAGCATTTT
CASSFRTGPQPQHF
>.|TRBV18|.|TRBJ2-7
TGTGCCAGCTCTCTGAGGGGGAAGATGTACGAGCAGTACTTC
CASSLRGKMYEQYF
>few|TRBV5-8|.|TRBJ1-1
TGTGCCAGCAGCTCGCGCGGACATTTGAACACTGAAGCTTTCTTT
CASSSRGHLNTEAFF
>.|TRBV6-1|.|TRBJ1-5
TGTGCCAGCAGTGAAGGAGAAGCGGTAGCCCAGAATTTT
CASSEGEAVAQNF
>.|TRBV10-3|TRBD2|TRBJ2-1
TGTGCCATCAGTGAGTCATCCGGGACTAGCAGAGCGAACAATGAGCAGTTCTTC
CAISESSGTSRANNEQFF
>.|TRBV5-1|.|TRBJ2-7
TGCGCCAGCAGCTTGGGACTCGGAGTATACGAGCAGTACTTC
CASSLGLGVYEQYF
>.|TRBV7-9|.|TRBJ2-7
TGTGCCAGCAGCTTATTGCGGAGCGATTACGAGCAGTACTTC
CASSLLRSDYEQYF
>few|TRBV5-1|.|TRBJ1-1
TGCGCCAGCAGCTTGGTCGGGGGGGCAGAAGCTTTCTTT
CASSLVGGAEAFF
>.|TRBV9|TRBD2|TRBJ2-1
TGTGCCAGCAGCGTAGGGGCTAGCGGGTGGAAGCGTCAAAAGAATGAGCAGTTCTTC
CASSVGASGWKRQKNEQFF